The T cell receptor (beta chain) described here comes from a study of T-cell memory formation after mild COVID-19. The CDR3 has 18 residues. J was trimmed by 0 bases and V by 2 bases; bases with no gene match: 9. Germline values: CDR1 MNHEY, CDR2 SVGEGT. About this clonotype: The antigen is undetermined.

TCRdb recomputed calls from the 5' RACE reads with MiXCR, one row per CDR3 protein. The sample includes about 420,000 distinct CDR3 sequences, about 25% of them seen just once. General study results and limits: In pre-infection memory, a portion of responding clones appeared, which suggested that cross-reactive memory joined. There was no confirmation that second-wave clones peaking on day 37 were SARS-CoV-2 specific.

V and J are TRBV6-2 or TRBV6-3 and TRBJ2-3; 9 bases are shared with TRBD2. The TCR originated in an adult woman who had mild COVID-19 (a few samples of this study predate the infection). Cell type and time point are not known. What was sequenced was PBMCs or a T cell subset sorted from them (not recorded which). The DNA of the CDR3 is TGTGCCAGCAGTTACAGGGTCTTCACTAGCGGGAGCACAGATACGCAGTATTTT. This translates into CASSYRVFTSGSTDTQYF.